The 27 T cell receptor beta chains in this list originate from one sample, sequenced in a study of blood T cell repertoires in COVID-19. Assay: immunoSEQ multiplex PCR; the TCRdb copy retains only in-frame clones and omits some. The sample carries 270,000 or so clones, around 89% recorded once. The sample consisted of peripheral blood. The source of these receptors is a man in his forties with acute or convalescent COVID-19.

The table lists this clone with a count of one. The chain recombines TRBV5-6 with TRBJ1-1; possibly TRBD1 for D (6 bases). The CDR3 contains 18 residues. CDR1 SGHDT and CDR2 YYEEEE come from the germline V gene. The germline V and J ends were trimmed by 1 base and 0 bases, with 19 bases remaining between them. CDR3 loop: CASSLITWRGGMNTEAFF. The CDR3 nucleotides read TGTGCCAGCAGCTTGATTACTTGGAGGGGGGGAATGAACACTGAAGCTTTCTTT.

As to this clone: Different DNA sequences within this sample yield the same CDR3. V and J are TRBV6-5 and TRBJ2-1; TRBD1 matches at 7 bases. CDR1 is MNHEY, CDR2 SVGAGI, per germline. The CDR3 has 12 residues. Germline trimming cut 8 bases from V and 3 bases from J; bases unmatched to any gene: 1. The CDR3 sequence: CASRDSYNEQFF. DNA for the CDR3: TGTGCCAGCCGGGACAGCTACAATGAGCAGTTCTTC.

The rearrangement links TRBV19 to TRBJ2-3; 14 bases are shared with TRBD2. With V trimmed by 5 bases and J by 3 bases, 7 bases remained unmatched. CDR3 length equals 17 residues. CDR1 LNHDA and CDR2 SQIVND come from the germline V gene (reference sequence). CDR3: CASSFSGTSGGTDTQYF. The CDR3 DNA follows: TGTGCCAGTAGTTTCTCCGGGACTAGCGGGGGAACAGATACGCAGTATTTT.

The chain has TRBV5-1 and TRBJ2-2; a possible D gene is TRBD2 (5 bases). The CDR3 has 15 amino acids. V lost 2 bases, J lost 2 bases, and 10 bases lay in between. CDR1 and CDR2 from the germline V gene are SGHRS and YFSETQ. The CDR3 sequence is CASSLTGVNTGELFF. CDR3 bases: TGCGCCAGCAGCTTAACCGGGGTAAACACCGGGGAGCTGTTTTTT.

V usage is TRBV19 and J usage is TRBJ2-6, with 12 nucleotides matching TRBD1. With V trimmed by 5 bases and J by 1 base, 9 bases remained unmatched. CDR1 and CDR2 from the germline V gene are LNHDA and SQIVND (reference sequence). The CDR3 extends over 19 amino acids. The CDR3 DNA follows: TGTGCCAGTAGTGGAATTAGGGACAGGGGGCCTTCTGGGGCCAACGTCCTGACTTTC. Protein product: CASSGIRDRGPSGANVLTF.

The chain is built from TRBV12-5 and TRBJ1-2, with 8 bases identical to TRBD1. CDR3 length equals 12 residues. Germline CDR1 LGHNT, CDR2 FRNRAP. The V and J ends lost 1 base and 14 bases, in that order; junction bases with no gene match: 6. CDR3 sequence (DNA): TGTGCTAGTGGTTTGGGGGGACAGGCCTGGACCTTC. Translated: CASGLGGQAWTF.

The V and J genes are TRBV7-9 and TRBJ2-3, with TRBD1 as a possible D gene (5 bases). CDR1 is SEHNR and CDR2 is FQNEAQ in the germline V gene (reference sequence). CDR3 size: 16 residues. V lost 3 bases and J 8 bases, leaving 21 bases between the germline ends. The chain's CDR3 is CASSFKSPGRSGTQYF. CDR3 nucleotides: TGTGCCAGCAGCTTCAAGTCACCAGGGCGGTCAGGTACGCAGTATTTT.

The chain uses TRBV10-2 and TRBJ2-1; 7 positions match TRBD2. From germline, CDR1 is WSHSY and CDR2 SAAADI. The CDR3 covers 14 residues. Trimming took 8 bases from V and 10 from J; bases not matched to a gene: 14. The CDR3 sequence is CASGRSGASREQFF. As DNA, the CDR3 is TGCGCCAGCGGAAGGAGCGGGGCAAGCAGGGAGCAGTTCTTC.

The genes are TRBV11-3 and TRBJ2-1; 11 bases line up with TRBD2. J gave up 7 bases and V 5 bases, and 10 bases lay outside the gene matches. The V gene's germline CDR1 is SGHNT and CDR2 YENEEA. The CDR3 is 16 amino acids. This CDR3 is CASSLTSGVGGNEQFF. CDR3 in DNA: TGTGCCAGCAGCCTGACTAGCGGGGTAGGGGGGAATGAGCAGTTCTTC.

The CDR3 DNA reads as TGTGCCAGCAGCCAGCGGGCTGAGAACACTGAAGCTTTCTTT. This gives the protein CASSQRAENTEAFF. The chain carries TRBV6-6 and TRBJ1-1; D unclear. The CDR3 has 14 residues. Trimming pared 6 bases from V and 1 base from J, leaving 12 bases between. CDR1 and CDR2 from the germline V gene are MNHNY and SVGAGI (reference sequence).

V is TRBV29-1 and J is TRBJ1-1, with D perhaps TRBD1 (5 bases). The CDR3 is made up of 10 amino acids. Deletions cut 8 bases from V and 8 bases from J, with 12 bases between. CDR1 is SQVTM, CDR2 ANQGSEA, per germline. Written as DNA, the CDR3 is TGCAGCCCCTGGTCAGGGGAAGCTTTCTTT. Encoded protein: CSPWSGEAFF.

Written as DNA, the CDR3 is TGTGCCAGCAGCCAAGGTAATGCTATGAACACTGAAGCTTTCTTT. Translating it yields CASSQGNAMNTEAFF. The V gene is TRBV4-2, the J gene TRBJ1-1; D not certain. Germline CDR1 and CDR2: LGHNA and YNFKEQ. This CDR3 comprises 15 residues. With 1 base removed from V and 0 bases from J, the gap between germline ends came to 9 bases.

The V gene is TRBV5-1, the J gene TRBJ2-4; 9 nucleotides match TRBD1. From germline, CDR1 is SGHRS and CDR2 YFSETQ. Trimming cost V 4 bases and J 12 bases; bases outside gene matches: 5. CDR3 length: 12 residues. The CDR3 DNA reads TGCGCCAGCAGCGCGGGACAGGGAGGTCAGTACTTC. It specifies CASSAGQGGQYF.

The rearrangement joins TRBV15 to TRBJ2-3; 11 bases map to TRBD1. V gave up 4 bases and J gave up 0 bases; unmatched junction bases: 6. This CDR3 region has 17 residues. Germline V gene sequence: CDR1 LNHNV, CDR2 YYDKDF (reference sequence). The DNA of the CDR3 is TGTGCCACCAGCATTGGACAGGGGGCGCCCAGCACAGATACGCAGTATTTT. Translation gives CATSIGQGAPSTDTQYF.

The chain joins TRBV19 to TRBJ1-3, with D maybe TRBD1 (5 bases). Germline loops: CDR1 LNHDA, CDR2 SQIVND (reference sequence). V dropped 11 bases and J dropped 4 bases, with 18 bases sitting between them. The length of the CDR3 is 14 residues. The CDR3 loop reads CASCPGGLGNTIYF. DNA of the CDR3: TGTGCCTCCTGTCCCGGGGGACTGGGAAACACCATATATTTT.

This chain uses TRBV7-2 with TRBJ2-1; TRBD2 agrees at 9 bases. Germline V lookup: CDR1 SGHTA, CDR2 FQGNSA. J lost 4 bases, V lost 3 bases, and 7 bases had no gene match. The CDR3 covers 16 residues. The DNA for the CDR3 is TGTGCCAGCAGCTTGACCCCTAGCGGGATATACAATGAGCAGTTCTTC. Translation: CASSLTPSGIYNEQFF.

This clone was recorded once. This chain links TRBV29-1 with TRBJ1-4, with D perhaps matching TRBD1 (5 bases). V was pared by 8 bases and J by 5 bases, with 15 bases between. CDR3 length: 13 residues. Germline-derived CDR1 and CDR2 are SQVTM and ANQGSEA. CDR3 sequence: CSFRRGPNEKLFF. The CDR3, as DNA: TGCAGCTTCAGGCGGGGACCCAATGAAAAACTGTTTTTT.

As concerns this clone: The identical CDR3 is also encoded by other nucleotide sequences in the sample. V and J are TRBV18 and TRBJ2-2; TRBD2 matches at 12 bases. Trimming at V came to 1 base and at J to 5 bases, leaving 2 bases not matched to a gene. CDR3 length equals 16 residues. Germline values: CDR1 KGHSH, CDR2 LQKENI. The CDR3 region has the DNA TGTGCCAGCTCACCACGACTAGCGGGGGTTACCGGGGAGCTGTTTTTT. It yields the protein CASSPRLAGVTGELFF.

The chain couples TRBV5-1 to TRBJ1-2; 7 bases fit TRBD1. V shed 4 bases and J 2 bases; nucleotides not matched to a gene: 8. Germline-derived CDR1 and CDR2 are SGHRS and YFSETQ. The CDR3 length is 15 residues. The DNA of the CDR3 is TGCGCCAGCAGCGCGACGGACAGGAAAAACTATGGCTACACCTTC. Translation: CASSATDRKNYGYTF.

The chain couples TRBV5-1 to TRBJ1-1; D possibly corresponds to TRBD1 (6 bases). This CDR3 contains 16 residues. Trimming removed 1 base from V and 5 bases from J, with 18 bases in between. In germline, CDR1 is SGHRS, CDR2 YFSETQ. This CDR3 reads CASSLMPGDWGTEAFF. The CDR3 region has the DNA TGCGCCAGCAGCTTGATGCCAGGGGATTGGGGGACTGAAGCTTTCTTT.

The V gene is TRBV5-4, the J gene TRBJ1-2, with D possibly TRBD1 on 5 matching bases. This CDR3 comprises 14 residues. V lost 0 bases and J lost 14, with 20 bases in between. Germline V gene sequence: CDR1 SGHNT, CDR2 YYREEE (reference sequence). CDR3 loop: CASSLESQHLKGTF. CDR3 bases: TGTGCCAGCAGCTTGGAAAGCCAACATTTAAAGGGGACCTTC. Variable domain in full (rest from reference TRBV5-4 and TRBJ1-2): ETGVTQSPTHLIKTRGQQVTLRCSSQSGHNTVSWYQQALGQGPQFIFQYYREEENGRGNFPPRFSGLQFPNYSSELNVNALELDDSALYLCASSLESQHLKGTFGSGTRLTVV.

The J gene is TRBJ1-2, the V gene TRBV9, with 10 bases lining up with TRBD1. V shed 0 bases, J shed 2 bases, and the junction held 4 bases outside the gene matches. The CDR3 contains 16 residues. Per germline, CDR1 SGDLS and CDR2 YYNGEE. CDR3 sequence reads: CASSVGEGQGNYGYTF. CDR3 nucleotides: TGTGCCAGCAGCGTAGGGGAGGGACAGGGGAACTATGGCTACACCTTC. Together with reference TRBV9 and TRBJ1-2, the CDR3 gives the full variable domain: DSGVTQTPKHLITATGQRVTLRCSPRSGDLSVYWYQQSLDQGLQFLIQYYNGEERAKGNILERFSAQQFPDLHSELNLSSLELGDSALYFCASSVGEGQGNYGYTFGSGTRLTVV.

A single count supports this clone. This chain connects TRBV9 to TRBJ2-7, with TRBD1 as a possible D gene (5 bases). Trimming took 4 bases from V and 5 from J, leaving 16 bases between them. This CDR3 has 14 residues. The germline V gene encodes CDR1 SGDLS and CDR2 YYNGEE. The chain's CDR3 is CASSKGQGRNEQYF. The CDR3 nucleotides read TGTGCCAGCAGCAAGGGGCAGGGTAGGAACGAGCAGTACTTC.

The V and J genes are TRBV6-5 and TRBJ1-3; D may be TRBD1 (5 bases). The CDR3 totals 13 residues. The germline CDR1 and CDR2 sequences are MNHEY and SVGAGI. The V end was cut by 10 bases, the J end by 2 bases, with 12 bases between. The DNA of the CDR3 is TGTGCCACTACCCCAGGGACTGGAAACACCATATATTTT. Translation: CATTPGTGNTIYF.

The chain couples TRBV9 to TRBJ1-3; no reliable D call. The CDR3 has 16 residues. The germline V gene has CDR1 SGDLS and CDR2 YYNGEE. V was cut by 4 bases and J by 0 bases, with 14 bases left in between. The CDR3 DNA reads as TGTGCCAGCAGCCCTCACACCTTCAACTCTGGAAACACCATATATTTT. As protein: CASSPHTFNSGNTIYF.

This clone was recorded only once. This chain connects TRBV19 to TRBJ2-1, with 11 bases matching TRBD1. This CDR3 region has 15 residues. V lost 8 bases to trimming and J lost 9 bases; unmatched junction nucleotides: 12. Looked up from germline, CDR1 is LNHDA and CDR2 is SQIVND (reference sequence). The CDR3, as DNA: TGTGCCAGTCGAACCGGGACAGGGGGAATGGTTGAGCAGTTCTTC. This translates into CASRTGTGGMVEQFF.

The DNA of the CDR3 is TGCGCCAGCAGCCGCTCTACCCCCGAATCCAATCAGCCCCAGCATTTT. Amino acids: CASSRSTPESNQPQHF. The chain joins TRBV4-1 to TRBJ1-5; D call uncertain. This CDR3 has 16 residues. CDR1 is MGHRA, CDR2 YSYEKL, per germline. V lost 4 bases and J 3 bases, leaving 16 bases between the germline ends.